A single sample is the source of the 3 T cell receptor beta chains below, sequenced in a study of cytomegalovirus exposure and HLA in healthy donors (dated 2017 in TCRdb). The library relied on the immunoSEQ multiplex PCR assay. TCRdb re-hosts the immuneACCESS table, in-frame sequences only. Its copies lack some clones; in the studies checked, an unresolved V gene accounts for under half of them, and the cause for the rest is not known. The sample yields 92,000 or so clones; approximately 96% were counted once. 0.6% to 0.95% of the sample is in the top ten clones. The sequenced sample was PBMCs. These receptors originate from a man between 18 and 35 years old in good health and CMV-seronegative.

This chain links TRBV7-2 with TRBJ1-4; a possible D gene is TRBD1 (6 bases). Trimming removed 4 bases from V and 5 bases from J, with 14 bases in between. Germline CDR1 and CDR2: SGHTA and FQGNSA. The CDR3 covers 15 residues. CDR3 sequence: CASSSDRQMNEKLFF. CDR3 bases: TGTGCCAGCAGCTCCGACAGGCAGATGAATGAAAAACTGTTTTTT.

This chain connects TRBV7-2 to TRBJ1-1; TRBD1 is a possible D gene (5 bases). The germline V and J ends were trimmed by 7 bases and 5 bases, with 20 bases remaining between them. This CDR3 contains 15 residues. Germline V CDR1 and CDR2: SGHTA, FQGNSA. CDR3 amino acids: CASKKLDGGGTEAFF. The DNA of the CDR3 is TGTGCCAGCAAAAAACTCGACGGGGGTGGGACTGAAGCTTTCTTT.

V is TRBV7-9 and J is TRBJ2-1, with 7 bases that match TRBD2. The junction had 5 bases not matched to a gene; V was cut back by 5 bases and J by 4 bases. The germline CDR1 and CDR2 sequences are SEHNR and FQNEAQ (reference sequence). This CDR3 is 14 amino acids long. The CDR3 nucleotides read TGTGCCAGCAGCCCCGAAGCGGGATACAATGAGCAGTTCTTC. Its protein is CASSPEAGYNEQFF. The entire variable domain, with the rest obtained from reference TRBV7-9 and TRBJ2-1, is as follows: DTGVSQNPRHKITKRGQNVTFRCDPISEHNRLYWYRQTLGQGPEFLTYFQNEAQLEKSRLLSDRFSAERPKGSFSTLEIQRTEQGDSAMYLCASSPEAGYNEQFFGPGTRLTVL.